The clone carrying this T cell receptor beta chain was recorded a few times. The antigen remains unidentified. Per the germline V gene, CDR1 is MNHEY and CDR2 is SVGAGI. CDR3 length: 12 residues. Trimming stripped 2 bases from V and 6 bases from J, with 5 bases between. This sample stems from a study of beta chain features in type 1 diabetes. Sequenced material consisted of expressed TCRB transcripts (all of the isolated RNA was reverse transcribed). An average around 3.3 million reads came from naive, central memory and regulatory T cell samples. The assay was immunoSEQ multiplex PCR, and TCRdb's table has in-frame clones only and misses some. The sample includes 860,000 or so clones, 15% to 20% of them seen just once. Whole-study findings and limits: It was among patients, rather than healthy donors, that naive, central memory and Treg TCRB repertoires appeared more similar. Here, the possible influence of HLA type (on TCRB rearrangement) remained unresolved. VDJ junctions sequenced from type 1 diabetes patients showed fewer insertions and more deletions.

Material for sequencing was naive CD4+ T cells from blood. This TCR was recovered from a woman under 30 in good health. The chain uses TRBV6-5 and TRBJ2-1; D remains ambiguous. The CDR3 nucleotides read TGTGCCAGCAGTTACGGCGTCAATGAGCAGTTCTTC. Translation gives CASSYGVNEQFF.